This entry features one T cell receptor beta chain sequence. The antigen remains undetermined. The repertoire was sequenced with immunoSEQ multiplex PCR; TCRdb's copy has only in-frame clones and lacks some. This repertoire shows approximately 39,000 clones, around 94% found once; its top ten account for 0.2% to 0.25%. The CDR3 covers 15 residues. Germline V gene lookup returns CDR1 SEHNR and CDR2 FQNEAQ (reference sequence). V dropped 1 base and J dropped 7; count of bases not matched to a gene: 3. This sample is drawn from a study of graft-versus-host responses after intestinal transplantation. Study-wide context: Transplants given to recipients were multivisceral, liver-intestinal, or isolated intestinal.

The source material was unstimulated CD4+ T cells sorted from spleen or lymph node cells, sampled before transplant. The chain recombines TRBV7-9 with TRBJ1-6; TRBD1 matches 8 bases. The receptor comes from a human donor who was the organ donor for an intestinal transplant. CDR3 DNA: TGTGCCAGCAGCTTAGAGGGACAGGCCAATTCACCCCTCCACTTT. Encoded protein: CASSLEGQANSPLHF.